What follows is one T cell receptor (beta chain) and its context. The antigen remains undetermined. These data belong to a study of cytomegalovirus exposure and HLA in healthy donors. Study-wide findings and caveats: The classifier was said to identify cytomegalovirus status with high specificity and sensitivity. That first-cohort TCR clusters tended to co-occur in the approximately 120 validation repertoires was found in a later analysis.

Sequencing was performed with immunoSEQ multiplex PCR; in TCRdb, only in-frame clones are kept and a portion is missing. Of around 180,000 clones listed, about four fifths were seen once; the top ten hold roughly 7%. The sequence derives from a man aged 18 to 29 in good health and CMV-seropositive. The sample comprised PBMCs.

CDR3 DNA sequence: TGTGCCAGCAGTGCGACACAGACCGCCAGTCCAGAAGGCTACACCTTC. As protein: CASSATQTASPEGYTF. This chain uses TRBV6-1 with TRBJ1-2, with D unclear. Per the germline V gene, CDR1 is MNHNS and CDR2 is SASEGT. The ends were cut back, 4 bases at V and 8 bases at J, with 23 bases in the middle. This CDR3 comprises 16 residues.